What follows are 15 T cell receptor beta chains derived from one specimen sequenced in a study of radiotherapy plus CTLA-4 blockade in lung cancer. Assay: immunoSEQ multiplex PCR; the TCRdb copy retains only in-frame clones and omits some. The table has 20,000 to 30,000 clones, around 79% seen once. The source material was peripheral blood, sampled from a patient treated with radiotherapy plus ipilimumab. The receptor set was obtained from a human donor with non-small cell lung cancer that progressed on radiotherapy plus ipilimumab.

CDR3 protein: CASSVGQGGTDTQYF. As DNA, the CDR3 is TGTGCCAGCAGCGTGGGACAGGGTGGAACAGATACGCAGTATTTT. V gene TRBV5-8 combines with J gene TRBJ2-3; 9 positions agree with TRBD1. The V and J ends lost 4 bases and 3 bases, in that order; junction bases with no gene match: 6. Germline V gives CDR1 SGHTS, CDR2 YDEGEE. The CDR3 runs 15 residues.

Notes on this clone: At the DNA level, this CDR3 is encoded by other sequences in the same sample as well. V and J are TRBV16 and TRBJ2-5; perhaps TRBD2 as D (5 bases). Deletions cut 0 bases from V and 5 bases from J, with 13 bases between. CDR1 KGHSY and CDR2 FQNENV come from the germline V gene. The CDR3 has 15 residues. This CDR3 is CASSQSRGLGETQYF. CDR3 nucleotides: TGTGCCAGCAGCCAATCGAGAGGGTTGGGGGAGACCCAGTACTTC. Together with reference TRBV16 and TRBJ2-5, the CDR3 gives the full variable domain: GEEVAQTPKHLVRGEGQKAKLYCAPIKGHSYVFWYQQVLKNEFKFLISFQNENVFDETGMPKERFSAKCLPNSPCSLEIQATKLEDSAVYFCASSQSRGLGETQYFGPGTRLLVL.

The chain recombines TRBV5-5 with TRBJ1-4; D is ambiguous. Germline V lookup: CDR1 SGHKS, CDR2 YYEKEE (reference sequence). With 0 bases removed from V and 5 bases from J, the gap between germline ends came to 11 bases. The CDR3 extends over 15 amino acids. The CDR3 coding sequence is TGTGCCAGCAGCTTGGAAGTTCGGTGGAATGAAAAACTGTTTTTT. The encoded protein is CASSLEVRWNEKLFF. Based on the CDR3 plus reference TRBV5-5 and TRBJ1-4, the full variable domain is DAGVTQSPTHLIKTRGQQVTLRCSPISGHKSVSWYQQVLGQGPQFIFQYYEKEERGRGNFPDRFSARQFPNYSSELNVNALLLGDSALYLCASSLEVRWNEKLFFGSGTQLSVL.

The chain recombines TRBV15 with TRBJ1-5; no firm D call. Germline V lookup: CDR1 LNHNV, CDR2 YYDKDF (reference sequence). The CDR3 sequence is 17 residues long. Trimming pared 2 bases from V and 0 bases from J, leaving 14 bases between. The CDR3 bases are TGTGCCACCAGCAGAAGGACGGAAGCTTATAGCAATCAGCCCCAGCATTTT. Its translation is CATSRRTEAYSNQPQHF. The variable domain in full, with the rest retrieved from reference TRBV15 and TRBJ1-5, is DAMVIQNPRYQVTQFGKPVTLSCSQTLNHNVMYWYQQKSSQAPKLLFHYYDKDFNNEADTPDNFQSRRPNTSFCFLDIRSPGLGDTAMYLCATSRRTEAYSNQPQHFGDGTRLSIL.

This clone was counted between two and nine times. The chain employs TRBV28 and TRBJ2-7; 7 bases match TRBD2. V dropped 6 bases and J dropped 0; count of bases not matched to a gene: 8. This CDR3 has 15 residues. Per germline, CDR1 MDHEN and CDR2 SYDVKM. The CDR3: CASSERGIGSYEQYF. CDR3 sequence (DNA): TGTGCCAGCAGCGAGCGGGGCATAGGCTCCTACGAGCAGTACTTC.

The V and J genes are TRBV7-6 and TRBJ2-7; TRBD1 might be the D (7 bases). This CDR3 is built from 16 residues. Deletions cut 5 bases from V and 7 bases from J, with 24 bases between. Germline CDR1 SGHVS, CDR2 FNYEAQ. CDR3 bases: TGTGCCAGCAGCACGGCAGGGGGGAATGAAACGGTAGAGCAGTACTTC. Its protein product is CASSTAGGNETVEQYF.

The rearrangement links TRBV7-8 to TRBJ2-7; the D gene is possibly TRBD2 (6 bases). The germline V gene has CDR1 SGHVS and CDR2 FQNEAQ. This CDR3 comprises 15 residues. V was trimmed by 7 bases and J by 3 bases, leaving 19 bases between them. DNA of the CDR3: TGTGCCAGCACCGCGAGCCTGGGACTTCTCTACGAGCAGTACTTC. This sequence encodes CASTASLGLLYEQYF.

This clone was found a few times. The chain has TRBV5-1 and TRBJ1-2; no clear D. V was shortened by 4 bases and J by 3 bases, with 13 bases between the two germline ends. This CDR3 has 14 residues. Germline V CDR1 and CDR2: SGHRS, YFSETQ. The CDR3 DNA follows: TGCGCCAGCAGCGAGGGTTGGGCCGACTATGGCTACACCTTC. Translation: CASSEGWADYGYTF.

Notes on this clone: This sample also contains other DNA sequences that code for the same CDR3. The chain links TRBV7-2 to TRBJ1-2; no clear D. Germline CDR1 SGHTA, CDR2 FQGNSA. V was shortened by 1 base and J by 0 bases, with 15 bases between the two germline ends. CDR3 length: 17 amino acids. The CDR3 nucleotides are TGTGCCAGCAGCTTAGACCGGCGGGGAGCGGCTAACTATGGCTACACCTTC. Translated, it gives CASSLDRRGAANYGYTF.

The chain has TRBV11-2 and TRBJ2-7; a weak D match, TRBD2 (6 bases). V was shortened by 3 bases and J by 2 bases, with 17 bases between the two germline ends. Germline V gene lookup returns CDR1 SGHAT and CDR2 FQNNGV. The length of the CDR3 is 16 residues. This chain's CDR3 is CASSLNGGLKTYEQYF. The CDR3 DNA reads TGTGCCAGCAGCTTGAACGGGGGATTGAAAACCTACGAGCAGTACTTC.

The chain employs TRBV6-8 and TRBJ1-5; D gene uncertain. The CDR3 runs 11 residues. The V end lost 8 bases, the J end lost 4 bases, and 6 bases lay between the germline ends. Germline lookup yields CDR1 MNHGY and CDR2 SAAAGT. The DNA for the CDR3 is TGTGCCAGCGGGCAGAATCAGCCCCAGCATTTT. Residues: CASGQNQPQHF.

V is TRBV5-1 and J is TRBJ2-1; the D is unclear. Germline V gives CDR1 SGHRS, CDR2 YFSETQ. The CDR3 extends over 15 amino acids. V was clipped by 0 bases and J by 2 bases, with 9 bases between them. The CDR3 DNA follows: TGCGCCAGCAGCTTGGATCTGGGGACCTACAATGAGCAGTTCTTC. This encodes CASSLDLGTYNEQFF. Together with reference TRBV5-1 and TRBJ2-1, the CDR3 gives the full variable domain: KAGVTQTPRYLIKTRGQQVTLSCSPISGHRSVSWYQQTPGQGLQFLFEYFSETQRNKGNFPGRFSGRQFSNSRSEMNVSTLELGDSALYLCASSLDLGTYNEQFFGPGTRLTVL.

This clone was recorded a few times. The V gene is TRBV10-3, the J gene TRBJ1-2, with 9 nucleotides matching TRBD1. V dropped 3 bases and J dropped 8; count of bases not matched to a gene: 7. The CDR3 spans 14 residues. Looked up from germline, CDR1 is ENHRY and CDR2 is SYGVKD. The CDR3 loop reads CAISDRGQGRGYTF. The CDR3 DNA reads as TGTGCCATCAGTGACCGGGGACAGGGACGCGGCTACACCTTC.

Comment on this clone: One end of the junction does not line up with germline, which may come from a read error. Different DNA sequences within this sample yield the same CDR3. The V call is TRBV2, the J call TRBJ2-2; 11 nucleotides agree with TRBD1. The CDR3 consists of 18 residues. The germline V gene encodes CDR1 SNHLY and CDR2 FYNNEI. The CDR3 DNA reads TGTGCCACCACCAGGACAGGGGGCGGCGAATGGGGCACCGGGGAGTTGTTTTTT. Translating gives CATTRTGGGEWGTGELFF. Full variable domain (outside the CDR3, taken from reference TRBV2 and TRBJ2-2): EPEVTQTPSHQVTQMGQEVILRCVPISNHLYFYWYRQILGQKVEFLVSFYNNEISEKSEIFDDQFSVERPDGSNFTLKIRSTKLEDSAMYFCATTRTGGGEWGTGELFFGEGSRLTVL.

CDR3 DNA: TGCGCCAGCAGTGAAAGTGGACAGCGAAATGAGCAGTTCTTC. Amino acids: CASSESGQRNEQFF. The genes are TRBV10-2 and TRBJ2-1, with TRBD1 as a possible D gene (6 bases). The CDR3 covers 14 residues. The germline V gene has CDR1 WSHSY and CDR2 SAAADI. Trimming removed 3 bases from V and 7 bases from J, with 13 bases in between.